This record concerns one T cell receptor (beta chain) sequence. This clone appeared a single time. Its antigen remains unidentified. No much larger clone is present one base from it, and per-base qualities are unavailable. The data belong to a study of PD-L1 blockade in urothelial cancer (dated by TCRdb to about 2017). Regarding the research as a whole: Every patient began therapy around 2014 and was given atezolizumab 1,200 mg intravenously every 3 weeks. About nine tenths of the roughly 29 patients were males with bladder-origin urothelial cancer, and 18 of 29 reported a prior smoking history. Patients had an ECOG performance status of 0 or 1 and had received between 0 and 3 prior chemotherapy regimens. Blood samples were analyzed 3 weeks after the start of treatment (second dose) and 6 weeks after the start of treatment. Blood samples yielded a median of approximately 150,000 T cells and roughly 83,000 unique TCRs, with median clonality roughly 0.084. The study, an exploratory multi-omic analysis, examined somatic, immune and clinical correlates of response to PD-L1 blockade with atezolizumab in urothelial cancer. Pretreatment tumor samples and matched peripheral blood, collected serially before and after atezolizumab treatment, underwent TCR sequencing. Progression-free survival longer than 6 months counted as durable clinical benefit, and TCR features were additionally tested against both progression-free and overall survival. In the same patients, whole exome sequencing and RNA sequencing of pretreatment tumors were performed in addition to TCR sequencing. Nine or ten patients reached durable clinical benefit, while some 19 patients did not. Pretreatment blood TCR-seq was available for about 27 patients, at least one posttreatment blood collection was obtained for about 25 patients, and tumor TCR-seq was available for about 25 patients.

To estimate absolute template abundance from read counts, synthetic TCR analog templates were spiked into each PCR. The immunoSEQ assay was used to amplify TCRbeta CDR3 regions from genomic DNA with bias-controlled V and J gene primers. Sequencing of rearranged TCRbeta segments was performed at approximately 20X coverage. Regarding the original processing steps: Sequencing errors were corrected by clustering and CDR3s were annotated against IMGT to assign V, D and J genes. Only productive TCRbeta rearrangements were used in downstream analyses, excluding out-of-frame or stop-codon sequences. Clonality was computed as one minus Shannon entropy normalized by the log of the number of unique productive sequences. Clones differing between time points or between blood and tumor were identified by Fisher's exact test with Benjamini-Hochberg correction at adjusted p below 0.01. TCRdb's version of the immuneACCESS table is confined to in-frame rearrangements and falls short of the full clone set. An unresolved V gene accounts for under half of the shortfall where checked; the remainder is of unknown origin. From that table come the V and J calls and clone size; the DNA was used to work out D and trimming. In this sample the table shows 95,000 or so clones, around nine tenths of which occur a single time. The ten largest clones add up to 1.5% to 2.5% of the sample.

Beyond this particular receptor, the publication reports: Because the sample size was small (n = 29) and many of the analyses were exploratory, the results are meant to be hypothesis-generating. A pretreatment peripheral blood TCR clonality below the median was linked to improved progression-free and overall survival. Among patients with durable benefit, tumor-associated TCR clones showed greater expansion in peripheral blood 3 weeks after treatment started (n of about 21, p = 0.022).

V ends up 1 base short and J 5 bases short, with an unmatched junction base count of 7. For CDR1 and CDR2, the germline V gene lists MGHRA and YSYEKL. There are 15 amino acids in the CDR3, from cysteine to phenylalanine inclusive. The sequence is cut down to CDR3 DNA, 45 bases in frame from base 1. Sample time point, as interpreted from the label and publication: pretreatment peripheral blood. The cohort included 25 to 35 patients with locally advanced or metastatic urothelial carcinoma who were treated at Memorial Sloan Kettering on a trial protocol. Peripheral blood mononuclear cells were collected pretreatment and during treatment, with between 1 and 8 total time points per patient. The Qiagen DNeasy Blood extraction kit was used to purify genomic DNA from total PBMCs and tumor samples. Collected pretreatment and during treatment, PBMCs were isolated and stored as previously described.

This clonotype originated in a man aged 55 to 70 with urothelial cancer. Source: PBMCs, taken around atezolizumab (anti-PD-L1) treatment. The chain is made from TRBV4-1 and TRBJ2-7; 8 bases in the junction line up with TRBD2. The DNA is as follows: TGCGCCAGCAGCCAAGGACTAGCCGGGAGGGACGAGCAGTACTTC. It is translated as CASSQGLAGRDEQYF.